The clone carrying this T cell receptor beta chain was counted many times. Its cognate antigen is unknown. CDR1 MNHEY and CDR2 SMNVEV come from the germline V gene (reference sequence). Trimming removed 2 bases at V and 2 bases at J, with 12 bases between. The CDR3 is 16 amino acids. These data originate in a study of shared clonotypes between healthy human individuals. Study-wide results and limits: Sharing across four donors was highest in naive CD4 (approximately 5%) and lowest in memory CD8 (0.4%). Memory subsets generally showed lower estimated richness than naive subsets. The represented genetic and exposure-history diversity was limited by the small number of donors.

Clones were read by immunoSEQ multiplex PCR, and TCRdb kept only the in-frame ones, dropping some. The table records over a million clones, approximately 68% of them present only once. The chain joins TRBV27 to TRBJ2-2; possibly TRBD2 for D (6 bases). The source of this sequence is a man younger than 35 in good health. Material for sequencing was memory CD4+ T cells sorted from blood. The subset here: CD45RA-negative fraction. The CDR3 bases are TGTGCCAGCAGTTTAGGTGGGGGGAGAAACACCGGGGAGCTGTTTTTT. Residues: CASSLGGGRNTGELFF.